The next 15 T cell receptor beta chains were all read from a single sample in a study of T-cell memory formation after mild COVID-19. TCRdb recomputed calls from the 5' RACE reads with MiXCR, one row per CDR3 protein. There are about 610,000 distinct CDR3 sequences in the sample; 17% occur only once, and around 8.1% lies in the top ten. The specimen sequenced was PBMCs or a T cell subset sorted from them (not recorded which). Every receptor here comes from an adult woman who had mild COVID-19 (a few samples of this study predate the infection). Cell type and time point are not known.

The chain carries TRBV5-6 and TRBJ2-1, with 10 bases matching TRBD2. This CDR3 has 17 amino acids. V lost 5 bases and J lost 2; bases outside the gene matches: 10. In germline, CDR1 is SGHDT, CDR2 YYEEEE. The CDR3 loop is CASREIAGGFTYNEQFF. CDR3 in DNA: TGTGCCAGCAGGGAGATAGCGGGAGGATTTACCTACAATGAGCAGTTCTTC.

The chain joins TRBV5-5 to TRBJ1-5, with D tentatively TRBD1 (6 bases). CDR3 size: 15 residues. Germline CDR1 and CDR2: SGHKS and YYEKEE (reference sequence). Trimming cost V 3 bases and J 3 bases, with 13 bases left between them. CDR3 DNA: TGTGCCAGCAGCTCCGTGAGGGGGGCCAATCAGCCCCAGCATTTT. It specifies CASSSVRGANQPQHF. Drawing the rest from reference TRBV5-5 and TRBJ1-5, the complete variable domain is DAGVTQSPTHLIKTRGQQVTLRCSPISGHKSVSWYQQVLGQGPQFIFQYYEKEERGRGNFPDRFSARQFPNYSSELNVNALLLGDSALYLCASSSVRGANQPQHFGDGTRLSIL.

This clonotype has only a few counts. The chain has TRBV6-1 and TRBJ1-1; 7 positions match TRBD1. CDR1 is MNHNS, CDR2 SASEGT, per germline. This CDR3 comprises 14 residues. Trimming took 4 bases from V and 1 from J; bases not matched to a gene: 3. This CDR3 reads CASSVRDRNTEAFF. The CDR3 DNA reads TGTGCCAGCAGTGTCCGGGACAGGAACACTGAAGCTTTCTTT.

There are a few counts of this clonotype. This chain joins TRBV6-2 or TRBV6-3 and TRBJ1-2; D is unclear. Germline V gives CDR1 MNHEY, CDR2 SVGEGT. The CDR3 covers 12 residues. V was clipped by 7 bases and J by 5 bases, with 11 bases between them. CDR3 sequence (DNA): TGTGCCAGCACCTTGGACCATTATGGCTACACCTTC. Translation gives CASTLDHYGYTF.

CDR3 in DNA: TGCGCCAGCAGCTTAACACCGGGACAGGGAAAGAATGAGCAGTTCTTC. It encodes CASSLTPGQGKNEQFF. The genes are TRBV5-1 and TRBJ2-1, with 9 bases aligning to TRBD1. V was clipped by 2 bases and J by 7 bases; unmatched bases: 10. The CDR3 totals 16 residues. The V gene's germline CDR1 is SGHRS and CDR2 YFSETQ.

The CDR3 region is CASSETRGYNEQFF. DNA of the CDR3: TGTGCCAGCAGCGAGACTAGGGGATACAATGAGCAGTTCTTC. The chain links TRBV9 to TRBJ2-1; D is perhaps TRBD2 (6 bases). This CDR3 is 14 amino acids long. Germline V gene sequence: CDR1 SGDLS, CDR2 YYNGEE. The V end was cut by 3 bases, the J end by 4 bases, with 11 bases between. Filled out from reference TRBV9 and TRBJ2-1, the complete variable domain reads DSGVTQTPKHLITATGQRVTLRCSPRSGDLSVYWYQQSLDQGLQFLIQYYNGEERAKGNILERFSAQQFPDLHSELNLSSLELGDSALYFCASSETRGYNEQFFGPGTRLTVL.

This chain links TRBV27 with TRBJ2-1; 7 nucleotides agree with TRBD2. V dropped 6 bases and J dropped 2; count of bases not matched to a gene: 10. The CDR3 extends over 16 amino acids. Germline assignment: CDR1 MNHEY and CDR2 SMNVEV (reference sequence). In DNA, the CDR3 is TGTGCCAGCAGGCCCCCGCGGGGGTTGACCTACAATGAGCAGTTCTTC. Amino acids: CASRPPRGLTYNEQFF.

In this sample, this clonotype turned up a few times. The chain combines TRBV6-5 with TRBJ1-2; D call uncertain. Trimming took off 0 bases at V and 2 bases at J, with 10 bases between the two ends. This CDR3 spans 15 amino acids. Germline values: CDR1 MNHEY, CDR2 SVGAGI. CDR3 bases: TGTGCCAGCAGTTACTCCTCGGTGATAAACTATGGCTACACCTTC. Residues: CASSYSSVINYGYTF.

This clonotype was recorded a few times. This chain connects TRBV20-1 to TRBJ1-4; D is unresolved. CDR1 is DFQATT and CDR2 is SNEGSKA in the germline V gene (reference sequence). The CDR3 runs to 12 residues. Trimming removed 6 bases at V and 3 bases at J, with 8 bases between. CDR3 coding DNA: TGCAGTGCCAAAGGGTCTAATGAAAAACTGTTTTTT. It is translated as CSAKGSNEKLFF.

This chain connects TRBV5-1 to TRBJ2-3; tentatively, D is TRBD2 (5 bases). Germline CDR1 is SGHRS and CDR2 is YFSETQ. This CDR3 has 14 amino acids. V lost 8 bases and J lost 4, with 17 bases in between. The CDR3 sequence is CASRITEEADTQYF. As DNA, the CDR3 is TGCGCCAGTCGGATTACCGAGGAGGCAGATACGCAGTATTTT.

This clonotype was recorded a few times. CDR3 residues: CASSPGTSFHEQFF. The CDR3 nucleotides read TGTGCCAGCTCACCGGGGACTAGTTTTCATGAGCAGTTCTTC. This rearrangement joins TRBV18 to TRBJ2-1; the match to TRBD2 covers 8 bases. The CDR3 totals 14 residues. Germline V gene data show CDR1 as KGHSH and CDR2 as LQKENI. With V trimmed by 3 bases and J by 8 bases, 6 bases remained unmatched.

The sample holds a few counts of this clonotype. The V call is TRBV27, the J call TRBJ2-4; weak D call: TRBD1 (6 bases). Germline CDR1 MNHEY, CDR2 SMNVEV (reference sequence). V lost 4 bases and J 0 bases, leaving 13 bases between the germline ends. This CDR3 contains 16 residues. The CDR3 region is CASSSGQTLAKNIQYF. The CDR3 DNA follows: TGTGCCAGCAGTTCAGGACAGACACTAGCCAAAAACATTCAGTACTTC.

The chain is built from TRBV6-1 and TRBJ1-2; no definite D call. The germline CDR1 and CDR2 sequences are MNHNS and SASEGT. V lost 6 bases and J lost 6, with 14 bases in between. CDR3 length equals 13 residues. The CDR3, as DNA: TGTGCCAGCAGCCCCGAAGTGTGGAATGGCTACACCTTC. Its translation: CASSPEVWNGYTF.

This chain connects TRBV29-1 to TRBJ1-1; maybe TRBD1 (6 bases). Germline V lookup: CDR1 SQVTM, CDR2 ANQGSEA. This CDR3 has 13 amino acids. V lost 8 bases and J lost 6, with 19 bases in between. This chain's CDR3 is CSTTQGRYAEAFF. CDR3 sequence (DNA): TGCAGCACCACTCAGGGGCGGTATGCTGAAGCTTTCTTT.

This clonotype showed up just a few times. J is TRBJ1-2 and V is TRBV12-3 or TRBV12-4; TRBD1 matches 8 bases. The CDR3 consists of 17 residues. The V segment lost 2 bases and the J segment 7 bases; nucleotides outside the gene matches: 15. The CDR3 sequence: CASSLSVITGGWGGYTF. CDR3 in DNA: TGTGCCAGCAGTTTATCGGTCATTACAGGGGGATGGGGTGGCTACACCTTC.